This TCR beta chain was observed in a study of cytomegalovirus exposure and HLA in healthy donors. Nominally healthy donors provided the samples, though records likely missed some immune exposures. Details on this clone: The antigen remains undetermined.

Study findings and constraints: The sole available immune exposure information was CMV serostatus.

The PCR contained 60 Vbeta and 13 Jbeta primers. Only in-frame clones appear in the TCRdb table, and some are missing; sequencing was by immunoSEQ multiplex PCR. The sample includes roughly 90,000 clones. Germline CDR1 SEHNR, CDR2 FQNEAQ (reference sequence). Trimming removed 5 bases at V and 5 bases at J, with 16 bases between. The CDR3 extends over 14 amino acids. The source material was PBMCs. The origin of this receptor is a man between 50 and 59 years old in good health and CMV-seropositive. The chain couples TRBV7-9 to TRBJ2-7, with D possibly TRBD2 on 7 matching bases. CDR3 residues: CASSGGAGLHEQYF. CDR3 DNA: TGTGCCAGCAGCGGGGGGGCAGGGCTCCACGAGCAGTACTTC.